This T cell receptor beta chain was recovered during a study of blood T cell repertoires in COVID-19. Study-wide background: The study drew acute and convalescent COVID-19 samples from the United States, Italy and Spain.

Per germline, CDR1 MGHDK and CDR2 SYGVNS. There are 13 residues in the CDR3. Trimming took off 8 bases at V and 4 bases at J, with 14 bases between the two ends. Sequencing was performed with immunoSEQ multiplex PCR; in TCRdb, only in-frame clones are kept and a portion is missing. The data hold more than 200,000 clones, with more than 85% observed a single time. Cohorts were assigned according to the clinical history that participants reported. This chain connects TRBV25-1 to TRBJ1-1; D is unresolved. This TCR was recovered from a woman aged 25-40 years who had recovered from COVID-19. The specimen was PBMCs or T cells enriched from blood (not recorded which). The CDR3 sequence is CASSVGYGTEAFF. DNA of the CDR3: TGTGCCAGCTCCGTCGGGTACGGCACTGAAGCTTTCTTT.